This T cell receptor (beta chain) was obtained from a study of cytomegalovirus exposure and HLA in healthy donors. Findings and limits, study-wide: Indistinguishable V segments such as TRBV6-2 and TRBV6-3 were excluded. TCR beta sequences reportedly predicted most subjects' HLA-A and HLA-B alleles accurately.

Primers for the PCR totalled 60 Vbeta and 13 Jbeta. The method was immunoSEQ multiplex PCR; TCRdb's version includes in-frame clones alone and lacks a portion of them. The table shows about 210,000 clones, with about 86% occurring only once. The germline CDR1 and CDR2 sequences are SGDLS and YYNGEE. Trimming at V came to 3 bases and at J to 5 bases, leaving 10 bases not matched to a gene. The CDR3 has 16 residues. Note on this clone: What it binds is unknown.

The chain is built from TRBV9 and TRBJ2-7; 11 bases fit TRBD2. The sequence came from a woman between 25 and 40 years old in good health and CMV-seronegative. The sample consisted of PBMCs. The CDR3 protein is CASSALLSGGADEQYF. Here the CDR3 DNA reads TGTGCCAGCAGCGCCTTACTTAGCGGGGGGGCTGACGAGCAGTACTTC.